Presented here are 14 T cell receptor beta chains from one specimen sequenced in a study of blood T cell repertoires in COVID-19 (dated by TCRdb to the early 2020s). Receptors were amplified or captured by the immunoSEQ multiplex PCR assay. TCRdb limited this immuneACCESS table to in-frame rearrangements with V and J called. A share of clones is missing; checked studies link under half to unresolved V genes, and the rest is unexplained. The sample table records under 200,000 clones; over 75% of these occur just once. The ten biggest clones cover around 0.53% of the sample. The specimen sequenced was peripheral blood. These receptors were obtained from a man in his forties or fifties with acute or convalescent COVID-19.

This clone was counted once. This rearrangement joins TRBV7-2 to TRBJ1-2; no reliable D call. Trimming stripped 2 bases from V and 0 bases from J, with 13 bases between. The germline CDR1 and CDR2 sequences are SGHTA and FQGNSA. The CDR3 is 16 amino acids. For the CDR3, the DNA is TGTGCCAGCAGCTTATTCCCCGGAGTAGCTAACTATGGCTACACCTTC. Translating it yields CASSLFPGVANYGYTF.

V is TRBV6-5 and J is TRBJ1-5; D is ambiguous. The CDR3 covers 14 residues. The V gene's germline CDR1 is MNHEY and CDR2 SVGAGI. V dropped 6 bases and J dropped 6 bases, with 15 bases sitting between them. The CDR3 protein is CASRVGGFSQPQHF. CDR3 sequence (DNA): TGTGCCAGCAGGGTAGGAGGGTTTAGTCAGCCCCAGCATTTT.

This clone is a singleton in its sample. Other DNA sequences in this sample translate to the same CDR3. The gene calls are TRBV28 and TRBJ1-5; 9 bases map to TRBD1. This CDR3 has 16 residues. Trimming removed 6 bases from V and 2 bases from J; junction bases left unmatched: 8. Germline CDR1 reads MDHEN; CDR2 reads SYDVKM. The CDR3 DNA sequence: TGTGCCAGCAGCCCTGTCCGGACAGGGGGCAATCAGCCCCAGCATTTT. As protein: CASSPVRTGGNQPQHF. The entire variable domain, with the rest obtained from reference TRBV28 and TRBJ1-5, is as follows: DVKVTQSSRYLVKRTGEKVFLECVQDMDHENMFWYRQDPGLGLRLIYFSYDVKMKEKGDIPEGYSVSREKKERFSLILESASTNQTSMYLCASSPVRTGGNQPQHFGDGTRLSIL.

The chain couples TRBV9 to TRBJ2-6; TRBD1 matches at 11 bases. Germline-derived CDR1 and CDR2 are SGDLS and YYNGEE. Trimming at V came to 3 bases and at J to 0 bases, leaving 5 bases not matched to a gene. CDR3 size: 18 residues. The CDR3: CASSDPGQGVSGANVLTF. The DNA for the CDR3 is TGTGCCAGCAGCGATCCGGGACAGGGGGTCTCTGGGGCCAACGTCCTGACTTTC. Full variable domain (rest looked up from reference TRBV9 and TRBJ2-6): DSGVTQTPKHLITATGQRVTLRCSPRSGDLSVYWYQQSLDQGLQFLIQYYNGEERAKGNILERFSAQQFPDLHSELNLSSLELGDSALYFCASSDPGQGVSGANVLTFGAGSRLTVL.

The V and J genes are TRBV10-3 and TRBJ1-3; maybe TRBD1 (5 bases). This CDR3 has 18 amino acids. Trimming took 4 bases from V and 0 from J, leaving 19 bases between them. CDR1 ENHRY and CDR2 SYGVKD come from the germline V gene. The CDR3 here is CAISATVGVSGSGNTIYF. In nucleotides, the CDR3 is TGTGCCATCAGTGCAACAGTAGGGGTGTCCGGCTCTGGAAACACCATATATTTT.

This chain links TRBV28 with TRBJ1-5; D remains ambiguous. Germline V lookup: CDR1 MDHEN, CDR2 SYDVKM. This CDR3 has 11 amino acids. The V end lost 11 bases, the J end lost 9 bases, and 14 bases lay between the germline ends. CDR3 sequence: CASSQTRPQHF. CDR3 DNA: TGTGCCTCTTCCCAGACTCGGCCCCAGCATTTT.

The CDR3 loop reads CASSLAGAGGAAGELFF. CDR3 nucleotide sequence: TGTGCCAGCAGCTTGGCCGGCGCGGGGGGAGCGGCCGGGGAGCTGTTTTTT. This chain joins TRBV5-5 and TRBJ2-2; 8 bases match TRBD2. The germline CDR1 and CDR2 sequences are SGHKS and YYEKEE (reference sequence). The CDR3 has 17 amino acids. V shed 0 bases and J 6 bases; nucleotides not matched to a gene: 10. Complete variable domain (other parts from reference TRBV5-5 and TRBJ2-2): DAGVTQSPTHLIKTRGQQVTLRCSPISGHKSVSWYQQVLGQGPQFIFQYYEKEERGRGNFPDRFSARQFPNYSSELNVNALLLGDSALYLCASSLAGAGGAAGELFFGEGSRLTVL.

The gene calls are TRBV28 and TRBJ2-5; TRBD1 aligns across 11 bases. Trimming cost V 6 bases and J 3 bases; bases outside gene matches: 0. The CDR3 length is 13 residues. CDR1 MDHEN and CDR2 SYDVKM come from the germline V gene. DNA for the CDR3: TGTGCCAGCAGGGGACAGGGGGAAGAGACCCAGTACTTC. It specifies CASRGQGEETQYF.

DNA of the CDR3: TGTGCCAGCAGTTCCCCCCGGGACAGGGACGTTAGGGCCAAAAACATTCAGTACTTC. Its translation is CASSSPRDRDVRAKNIQYF. The chain employs TRBV9 and TRBJ2-4, with 9 bases lining up with TRBD1. Losses at the gene ends were 5 bases for V and 1 base for J; bases not matched to a gene: 16. Germline values: CDR1 SGDLS, CDR2 YYNGEE. The CDR3 has 19 amino acids.

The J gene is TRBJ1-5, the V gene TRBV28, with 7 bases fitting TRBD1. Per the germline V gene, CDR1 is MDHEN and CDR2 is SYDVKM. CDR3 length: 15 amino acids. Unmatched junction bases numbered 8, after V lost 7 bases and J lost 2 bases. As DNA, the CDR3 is TGTGCCAGCAATGGCAGGGGGTATGGCAATCAGCCCCAGCATTTT. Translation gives CASNGRGYGNQPQHF.

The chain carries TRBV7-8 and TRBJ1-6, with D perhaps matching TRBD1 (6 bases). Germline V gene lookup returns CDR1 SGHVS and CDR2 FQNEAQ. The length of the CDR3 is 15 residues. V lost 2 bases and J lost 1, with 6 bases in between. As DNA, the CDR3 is TGTGCCAGCAGCTTACAGGGGTCCTATAATTCACCCCTCCACTTT. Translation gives CASSLQGSYNSPLHF.

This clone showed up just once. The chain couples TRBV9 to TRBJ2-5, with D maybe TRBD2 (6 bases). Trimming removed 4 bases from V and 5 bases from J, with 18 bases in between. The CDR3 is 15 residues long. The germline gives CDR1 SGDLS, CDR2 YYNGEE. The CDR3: CASSFGGLPRETQYF. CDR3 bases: TGTGCCAGCAGCTTTGGGGGACTTCCCAGGGAGACCCAGTACTTC.

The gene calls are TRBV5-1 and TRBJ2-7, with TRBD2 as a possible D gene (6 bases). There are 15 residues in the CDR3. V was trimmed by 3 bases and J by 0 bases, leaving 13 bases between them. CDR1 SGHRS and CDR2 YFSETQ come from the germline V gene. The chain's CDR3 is CASSSNRGSSYEQYF. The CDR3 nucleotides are TGCGCCAGCAGCTCTAACCGGGGGAGCTCCTACGAGCAGTACTTC.

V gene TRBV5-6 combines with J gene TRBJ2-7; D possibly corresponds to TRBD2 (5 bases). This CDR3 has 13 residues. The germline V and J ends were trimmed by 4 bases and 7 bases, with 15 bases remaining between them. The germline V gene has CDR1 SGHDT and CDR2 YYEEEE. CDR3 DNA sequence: TGTGCCAGCAGCGCCCTCGGGGTGGTGGAGCAGTACTTC. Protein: CASSALGVVEQYF.